Presented here are 5 T cell receptor beta chains from one specimen sequenced in a study of T cells in Graves' hyperthyroidism and ophthalmopathy. Amplification of TCR beta CDR3 regions was performed using RNA transcripts as template. HTBI primers were the set used in a first-round RT-PCR of the TCR CDR3. TCRdb reanalysed the multiplex PCR reads using MiXCR and keeps one entry per CDR3 protein. There are approximately 740,000 distinct CDR3 sequences in the sample; roughly 15% occur only once, and roughly 10% lies in the top ten. The sample was blood. These receptors were taken from a woman aged 18-29 years with Graves' hyperthyroidism.

This clonotype was seen at least ten times. The chain carries TRBV7-9 and TRBJ2-3, with a possible D match to TRBD2 (6 bases). With 5 bases removed from V and 6 bases from J, the gap between germline ends came to 18 bases. The CDR3 totals 15 residues. The V gene's germline CDR1 is SEHNR and CDR2 FQNEAQ (reference sequence). The chain's CDR3 is CASSPEGLFSDTQYF. The DNA for the CDR3 is TGTGCCAGCAGCCCGGAGGGTCTTTTTTCGGATACGCAGTATTTT.

At least ten counts were recorded for this clonotype. The rearrangement uses TRBV7-9 and TRBJ2-1; 8 bases line up with TRBD2. Germline V lookup: CDR1 SEHNR, CDR2 FQNEAQ (reference sequence). The CDR3 consists of 14 residues. The ends lost 5 bases at V and 6 bases at J; junction bases unmatched: 6. The CDR3 spells CASSPPGGANEQFF. DNA of the CDR3: TGTGCCAGCAGCCCCCCGGGGGGGGCCAATGAGCAGTTCTTC.

Only a few counts were recorded for this clonotype. The genes are TRBV7-9 and TRBJ2-1; TRBD2 aligns across 10 bases. V lost 5 bases to trimming and J lost 6 bases; unmatched junction nucleotides: 7. Germline V CDR1 and CDR2: SEHNR, FQNEAQ (reference sequence). The CDR3 spans 15 residues. CDR3: CASSDGTSAGNEQFF. CDR3 in DNA: TGTGCCAGCAGCGACGGGACTAGCGCCGGCAATGAGCAGTTCTTC.

In this sample, this clonotype turned up a few times. This chain links TRBV18 with TRBJ1-2; 8 bases are a match to TRBD1. This CDR3 spans 16 amino acids. With 4 bases clipped from V and 7 bases from J, the junction kept 14 bases outside the gene matches. Germline values: CDR1 KGHSH, CDR2 LQKENI. The CDR3 coding sequence is TGTGCCAGCTCACGAAGCGAGGGACAGGCCGTGGGTGGCTACACCTTC. This codes for CASSRSEGQAVGGYTF.

This clonotype has a count of ten or more. The J gene is TRBJ2-1, the V gene TRBV20-1, with 9 nucleotides matching TRBD2. This CDR3 comprises 14 residues. Germline V lookup: CDR1 DFQATT, CDR2 SNEGSKA (reference sequence). The V segment lost 5 bases and the J segment 6 bases; nucleotides outside the gene matches: 8. The CDR3 DNA reads as TGCAGTGCTGTGGCGGGAGGGCCCTCCAATGAGCAGTTCTTC. This sequence encodes CSAVAGGPSNEQFF.